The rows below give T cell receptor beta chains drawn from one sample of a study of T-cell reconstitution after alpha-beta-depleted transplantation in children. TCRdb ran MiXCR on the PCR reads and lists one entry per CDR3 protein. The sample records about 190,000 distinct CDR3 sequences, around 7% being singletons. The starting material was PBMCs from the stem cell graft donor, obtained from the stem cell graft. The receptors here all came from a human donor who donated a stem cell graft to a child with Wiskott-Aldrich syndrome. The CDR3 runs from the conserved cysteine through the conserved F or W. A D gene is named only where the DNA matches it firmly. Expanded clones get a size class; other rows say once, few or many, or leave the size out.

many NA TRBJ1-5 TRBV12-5 TGTGCTAGTGGTTTGGGAAATCAGCCCCAGCATTTT CASGLGNQPQHF
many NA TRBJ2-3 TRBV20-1 TGCAGTGCTAGGACAGTGGGGGATACGCAGTATTTT CSARTVGDTQYF
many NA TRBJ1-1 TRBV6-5 TGTGCCAGCAGTTACTCTACCCGGGGTGAAGCTTTCTTT CASSYSTRGEAFF
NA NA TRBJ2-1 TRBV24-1 TGTGCCACCAGTGGTCGACAGCCCGAATACAATGAGCAGTTCTTC CATSGRQPEYNEQFF
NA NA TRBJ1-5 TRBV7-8 TGTGCCAGCAGCTTATACGGGTCGAGCAATCAGCCCCAGCATTTT CASSLYGSSNQPQHF
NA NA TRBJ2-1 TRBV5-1 TGCGCCAGCAGCTTGCCCTCTTCGGTAAATGAGCAGTTCTTC CASSLPSSVNEQFF
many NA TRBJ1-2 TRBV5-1 TGCGCCAGCAGCTTGGAGGCAGAATATGGCTACACCTTC CASSLEAEYGYTF
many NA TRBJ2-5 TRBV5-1 TGCGCCAGCAGCTTTGGGCAGCAAGAGACCCAGTACTTC CASSFGQQETQYF
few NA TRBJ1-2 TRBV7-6 TGTGCCAGCAGCTTAAAAACCTCCGGGGGGCGTCCCCTTAACTATGGCTACACCTTC CASSLKTSGGRPLNYGYTF
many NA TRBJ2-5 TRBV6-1 TGTGCCAGCAGTGAAATTACTGGATCGGGGGAGACCCAGTACTTC CASSEITGSGETQYF
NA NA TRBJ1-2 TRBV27 TGTGCCAGCAGCCCGACGGTTACCGGGAACTATGGCTACACCTTC CASSPTVTGNYGYTF
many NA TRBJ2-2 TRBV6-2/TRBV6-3 TGTGCCAGCAGTACCTCGGGCTTCGCGAACACCGGGGAGCTGTTTTTT CASSTSGFANTGELFF
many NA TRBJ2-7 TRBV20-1 TGCAGTGCTAGACCTACAGTCAGCGGCGAGCAGTACTTC CSARPTVSGEQYF
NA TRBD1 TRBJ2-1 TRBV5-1 TGCGCCAGCAGCTTGCAAAATTCCGGACAGGGGTTCGATGAGCAGTTCTTC CASSLQNSGQGFDEQFF
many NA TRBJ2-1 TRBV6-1 TGTGCCAGCAGGACGAGCTCCTACAATGAGCAGTTCTTC CASRTSSYNEQFF
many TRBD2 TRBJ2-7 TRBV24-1 TGTGCCACCAGTGATCCTCGGGCTAGCGGGAGCTCCTACGAGCAGTACTTC CATSDPRASGSSYEQYF
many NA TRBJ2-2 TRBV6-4 TGTGCCAGCAGTGACGTGGGTAACACCGGGGAGCTGTTTTTT CASSDVGNTGELFF
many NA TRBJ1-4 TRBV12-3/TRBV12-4 TGTGCCAGCAGTTTACAAGTAGAAAAACTGTTTTTT CASSLQVEKLFF
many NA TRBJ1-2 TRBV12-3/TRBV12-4 TGTGCCAGCACCAAAGGGTCCGGGGAGGGCTACACCTTC CASTKGSGEGYTF
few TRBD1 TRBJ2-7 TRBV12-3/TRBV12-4 TGTGCCAGCAGAAACGACGGGGACAGGGCCCCCTACGAGCAGTACTTC CASRNDGDRAPYEQYF
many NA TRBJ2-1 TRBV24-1 TGTGCCACCAGTGATCCCGGGACGGGTGACTACTATGAGCAGTTCTTC CATSDPGTGDYYEQFF
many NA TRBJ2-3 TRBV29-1 TGCAGCGTTGGACATACAGATACGCAGTATTTT CSVGHTDTQYF
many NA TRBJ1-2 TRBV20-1 TGCAGTGCGTCACGAGTTGGGGAGGGCTACACCTTC CSASRVGEGYTF
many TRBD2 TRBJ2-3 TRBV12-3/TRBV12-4 TGTGCCAGCAGTCCCGGGGGGGCCCGACGCACAGATACGCAGTATTTT CASSPGGARRTDTQYF